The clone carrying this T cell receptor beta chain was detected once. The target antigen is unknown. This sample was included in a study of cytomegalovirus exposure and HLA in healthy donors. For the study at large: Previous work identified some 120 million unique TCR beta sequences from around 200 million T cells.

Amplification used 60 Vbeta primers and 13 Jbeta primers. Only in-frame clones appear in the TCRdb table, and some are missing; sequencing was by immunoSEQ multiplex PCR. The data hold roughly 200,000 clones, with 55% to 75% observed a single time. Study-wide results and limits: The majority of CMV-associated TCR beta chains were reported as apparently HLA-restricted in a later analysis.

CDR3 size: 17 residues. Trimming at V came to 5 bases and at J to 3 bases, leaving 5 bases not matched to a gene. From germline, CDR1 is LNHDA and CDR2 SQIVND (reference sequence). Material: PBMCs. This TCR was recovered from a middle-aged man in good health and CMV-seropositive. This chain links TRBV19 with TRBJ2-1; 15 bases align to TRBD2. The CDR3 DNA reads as TGTGCCAGTAGTTCGGGACTAGCGGGGGGCCTCTACAATGAGCAGTTCTTC. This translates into CASSSGLAGGLYNEQFF.